The clone carrying this T cell receptor (beta chain) turned up a few times. Researchers report isolating at least 6 million PBMCs per sample. CDR1 is ENHRY, CDR2 SYGVKD, per germline. The CDR3 is 14 amino acids. V was shortened by 1 base and J by 5 bases, with 11 bases between the two germline ends. Using a J-beta primer mix together with a sample-barcoded 5' primer, a second PCR was run for about 7 to 12 cycles. The template-switch adaptor was a 5' adaptor with 12 random nucleotides. It tagged each cDNA molecule. TCRdb analysed the 5' RACE reads with MiXCR anew, one entry per CDR3 protein. The sample records over a million distinct CDR3 sequences, 42% being singletons. This sample is part of a study of blood T cells in healthy people across ages.

This chain joins TRBV10-3 and TRBJ1-1; weak D call: TRBD1 (5 bases). The specimen was blood. The clonotype originates from a woman between 18 and 30 years old in good health. Written as DNA, the CDR3 is TGTGCCATCAGTGAGTTCGCCGGGGGGACTGAAGCTTTCTTT. This codes for CAISEFAGGTEAFF.